These 32 T cell receptor beta chains were all obtained from the same sample, sequenced in a study of blood T cells in healthy people across ages. A second PCR of about 7 to 12 cycles used a sample-barcoded 5' primer and a J-beta primer mix. Via MiXCR, TCRdb re-called the 5' RACE reads, giving one row per CDR3 protein. The sample includes fewer than 1,200,000 distinct CDR3 sequences, 20% to 25% of them seen just once. These same data were also listed under a study on T cells of mothers and their children.

Sequenced material: blood. All receptors come from a girl aged 2-10 years in good health.

The chain links TRBV7-9 to TRBJ2-5; D ambiguous. Judging by the DNA end, TRBJ2-7 fits better; the J call may be wrong. Per the germline V gene, CDR1 is SEHNR and CDR2 is FQNEAQ (reference sequence). The CDR3 loop spans 15 amino acids. The CDR3 sequence is CASSPKVRKDYEQYF. The CDR3 DNA reads TGTGCCAGCAGCCCCAAGGTCCGAAAGGACTACGAGCAGTACTTC.

In its sample, this clonotype was seen a few times. V and J are TRBV12-3 or TRBV12-4 and TRBJ1-2; a possible D gene is TRBD1 (5 bases). V was trimmed by 5 bases and J by 6 bases, leaving 16 bases between them. This CDR3 contains 14 residues. For the CDR3, the DNA is TGTGCCAGCAGTCCCCGAGGGGAGGAGAATGGCTACACCTTC. It specifies CASSPRGEENGYTF.

This clonotype was counted a few times. The rearrangement uses TRBV7-8 and TRBJ1-4; no clear D gene. Trimming removed 2 bases from V and 15 bases from J, with 7 bases in between. This CDR3 has 10 residues. The germline V gene encodes CDR1 SGHVS and CDR2 FQNEAQ. DNA of the CDR3: TGTGCCAGCAGCTTAATCCAGGTGTTTTTT. Translating it yields CASSLIQVFF.

This chain connects TRBV18 to TRBJ2-7, with 7 bases aligning to TRBD1. The better agreement between TRBJ2-1 and the DNA end casts doubt on the J call. The germline V gene has CDR1 KGHSH and CDR2 LQKENI. The CDR3 has 16 residues. The CDR3, as DNA: TGTGCCAGCTCACATGCGACAGAGGGGGCAGGAAATGAGCAGTTCTTC. It codes for CASSHATEGAGNEQFF.

This clonotype was recorded a few times. The rearrangement uses TRBV29-1 and TRBJ2-1, with TRBD2 matching 9 bases. The germline V gene encodes CDR1 SQVTM and CDR2 ANQGSEA. The CDR3 covers 14 residues. V was clipped by 1 base and J by 8 bases; unmatched bases: 6. This CDR3 reads CSVEVGGGADEQFF. In DNA, the CDR3 is TGCAGCGTTGAAGTAGGCGGGGGGGCGGATGAGCAGTTCTTC.

In its sample, this clonotype was seen a few times. This sequence joins TRBV5-6 and TRBJ2-7; possibly TRBD2 for D (5 bases). The length of the CDR3 is 14 residues. Germline CDR1 is SGHDT and CDR2 is YYEEEE. Trimming removed 4 bases at V and 4 bases at J, with 15 bases between. CDR3 coding DNA: TGTGCCAGCAGCCAAACTAGGGTTTCGTACGAGCAGTACTTC. Residues: CASSQTRVSYEQYF.

The chain has TRBV6-2 or TRBV6-3 and TRBJ2-5; TRBD1 or TRBD2 may be the D gene (7 bases each). In germline, CDR1 is MNHEY, CDR2 SVGEGT. The CDR3 sequence is 15 residues long. Trimming took 7 bases from V and 2 from J, leaving 17 bases between them. DNA of the CDR3: TGTGCCAGCACCAGGGGGGGAGTGGGGCAAGAGACCCAGTACTTC. Protein product: CASTRGGVGQETQYF.

This clonotype has just a few counts. The rearrangement uses TRBV4-1 and TRBJ2-5; TRBD2 matches at 7 bases. Near its end, the DNA agrees better with TRBJ2-1, so the J call may be wrong. The germline V gene encodes CDR1 MGHRA and CDR2 YSYEKL. The CDR3 covers 16 residues. The CDR3 DNA reads TGCGCCAGCAGCCAACCAAACCGGGACTACAATAATGAGCAGTTCTTC. Translating gives CASSQPNRDYNNEQFF.

This clonotype has just a few counts. This chain joins TRBV7-9 and TRBJ1-4; D call uncertain. The CDR3 spans 17 residues. Trimming left V 4 bases short and J 6 bases short, with 21 bases between. Germline assignment: CDR1 SEHNR and CDR2 FQNEAQ (reference sequence). The CDR3 loop reads CASSSDMAARSYEKLFF. CDR3 DNA: TGTGCCAGCAGCTCCGATATGGCGGCCAGATCCTATGAAAAACTGTTTTTT.

The chain joins TRBV9 to TRBJ2-7; D assignment may be TRBD1 or TRBD2 (5 bases each). The CDR3 sequence is 15 residues long. Germline lookup yields CDR1 SGDLS and CDR2 YYNGEE. V was cut by 0 bases and J by 6 bases, with 16 bases left in between. CDR3 protein: CASSVEGRTSAEQYF. The DNA for the CDR3 is TGTGCCAGCAGCGTAGAGGGGAGAACTTCCGCCGAGCAGTACTTC.

This clonotype occurred a few times. The V and J genes are TRBV29-1 and TRBJ2-1; D is undetermined. The V end was cut by 1 base, the J end by 4 bases, with 11 bases between. CDR3 size: 14 residues. Per the germline V gene, CDR1 is SQVTM and CDR2 is ANQGSEA. This CDR3 is CSVEGVMGYNEQFF. The CDR3 nucleotides read TGCAGCGTTGAAGGGGTGATGGGGTACAATGAGCAGTTCTTC.

A note on this clonotype: One end of the junction does not line up with germline, which may come from a read error. The V and J genes are TRBV10-3 and TRBJ2-2; 11 bases map to TRBD1. The length of the CDR3 is 15 residues. Germline loops: CDR1 ENHRY, CDR2 SYGVKD. The DNA of the CDR3 is TGTGCCATCAACCCGGGACAGGGGGACACCGGGGAGCTGTTCTTT. It specifies CAINPGQGDTGELFF.

This clonotype occurred a few times. This chain connects TRBV7-2 to TRBJ1-4; the D is unclear. V dropped 6 bases and J dropped 10 bases, with 21 bases sitting between them. The V gene's germline CDR1 is SGHTA and CDR2 FQGNSA. The CDR3 totals 15 residues. CDR3 nucleotides: TGTGCCAGCAGTCTAGATGGGGATTTTAGAGGAAAACTGTTTTTT. Translation: CASSLDGDFRGKLFF.

The chain uses TRBV7-3 and TRBJ2-2; D gene unclear. The CDR3 totals 13 residues. V was trimmed by 2 bases and J by 6 bases, leaving 7 bases between them. Germline V gene lookup returns CDR1 SGHTA and CDR2 FQGTGA. CDR3 DNA: TGTGCCAGCAGCTTATATGGCGCCGGGGAGCTGTTTTTT. Protein sequence: CASSLYGAGELFF.

This clonotype was seen a few times. The CDR3 loop reads CSANLQATGEKLFF. The CDR3 DNA is TGCAGTGCTAATTTGCAGGCGACGGGAGAAAAACTGTTTTTT. This chain uses TRBV20-1 with TRBJ1-4; D unresolved. CDR3 size: 14 residues. CDR1 is DFQATT and CDR2 is SNEGSKA in the germline V gene (reference sequence). V was clipped by 4 bases and J by 8 bases, with 17 bases between them.

This clonotype has just a few counts. The gene calls are TRBV11-2 and TRBJ2-5; D is unclear. The germline V gene encodes CDR1 SGHAT and CDR2 FQNNGV. V dropped 1 base and J dropped 5 bases, with 11 bases sitting between them. CDR3 length equals 14 residues. As DNA, the CDR3 is TGTGCCAGCAGCTTAGGACGGCCTCTGGAGACCCAGTACTTC. Its protein product is CASSLGRPLETQYF. The full variable domain, in which reference TRBV11-2 and TRBJ2-5 provide the parts outside the CDR3, is EAGVAQSPRYKIIEKRQSVAFWCNPISGHATLYWYQQILGQGPKLLIQFQNNGVVDDSQLPKDRFSAERLKGVDSTLKIQPAKLEDSAVYLCASSLGRPLETQYFGPGTRLLVL.

J is TRBJ2-5 and V is TRBV12-3 or TRBV12-4; 12 bases match TRBD2. The DNA end lines up better with TRBJ2-7; the J call may be wrong. This CDR3 is built from 15 residues. CDR3 in amino acids: CASSGGLAGPYEQYF. The CDR3 DNA reads as TGTGCCAGCAGCGGCGGACTAGCGGGGCCCTACGAGCAGTACTTC.

This clonotype was counted between two and nine times. The V gene is TRBV6-6, the J gene TRBJ2-2, with no clear D. With 2 bases removed from V and 0 bases from J, the gap between germline ends came to 7 bases. Germline V lookup: CDR1 MNHNY, CDR2 SVGAGI (reference sequence). This CDR3 spans 15 amino acids. CDR3 sequence (DNA): TGTGCCAGCAGTTACGTAGGCTCGAACACCGGGGAGCTGTTTTTT. Its protein is CASSYVGSNTGELFF.

This clonotype has a handful of counts. The chain recombines TRBV12-3 or TRBV12-4 with TRBJ2-7; 9 bases map to TRBD1. V was clipped by 4 bases and J by 3 bases; unmatched bases: 4. The CDR3 contains 14 residues. CDR3 nucleotides: TGTGCCAGCAGTTACCAGGACAGGGGCTACGAGCAGTACTTC. Translating gives CASSYQDRGYEQYF.

The V gene is TRBV7-9, the J gene TRBJ2-3; 10 nucleotides align to TRBD1. Germline V gene lookup returns CDR1 SEHNR and CDR2 FQNEAQ (reference sequence). The junction had 5 bases not matched to a gene; V was cut back by 4 bases and J by 4 bases. This CDR3 comprises 15 residues. CDR3 loop: CASSSRGTGADTQYF. The CDR3 DNA reads TGTGCCAGCAGCTCGCGAGGGACAGGGGCAGATACGCAGTATTTT.

The rearrangement joins TRBV4-1 to TRBJ1-6; the D gene is possibly TRBD1 (6 bases). V was clipped by 1 base and J by 7 bases, with 11 bases between them. The CDR3 totals 15 residues. CDR1 and CDR2 (germline): MGHRA, YSYEKL. CDR3 nucleotide sequence: TGCGCCAGCAGCCAAGGTCAGGGGACGAATTCACCCCTCCACTTT. This gives the protein CASSQGQGTNSPLHF.

This chain uses TRBV12-3 or TRBV12-4 with TRBJ1-2; no clear D gene. CDR3 length: 15 amino acids. Trimming took 4 bases from V and 0 from J, leaving 12 bases between them. In DNA, the CDR3 is TGTGCCAGCAGTTCGATGAGGTTAGCTAACTATGGCTACACCTTC. Amino acid sequence: CASSSMRLANYGYTF.

The chain employs TRBV12-3 or TRBV12-4 and TRBJ1-3; a possible D gene is TRBD1 (5 bases). V was clipped by 7 bases and J by 0 bases, with 16 bases between them. This CDR3 has 16 residues. The DNA for the CDR3 is TGTGCCAGCACCTTACTCACAGGATCCTCTGGAAACACCATATATTTT. Its translation is CASTLLTGSSGNTIYF.

As for this clonotype: One end of the junction fails to match germline, which may point to a read error. V and J are TRBV28 and TRBJ2-7; TRBD1 aligns across 7 bases. The V gene's germline CDR1 is MDHEN and CDR2 SYDVKM. This CDR3 has 14 amino acids. This CDR3 reads CAGSYIQGENEQYF. For the CDR3, the DNA is TGTGCCGGCAGTTATATTCAGGGGGAGAACGAGCAGTACTTC.

This clonotype has only a few counts. The V gene is TRBV27, the J gene TRBJ2-6; tentative D call: TRBD1 (5 bases). V lost 4 bases, J lost 3 bases, and 16 bases lay in between. From germline, CDR1 is MNHEY and CDR2 SMNVEV (reference sequence). The CDR3 consists of 17 residues. The CDR3 DNA follows: TGTGCCAGCAGTTCGGACACCGCCCCAAATGGGGCCAACGTCCTGACTTTC. Its translation: CASSSDTAPNGANVLTF.

There are many counts of this clonotype. This chain links TRBV12-3 or TRBV12-4 with TRBJ2-6, with D possibly being TRBD1 (6 bases). V was shortened by 4 bases and J by 2 bases, with 6 bases between the two germline ends. The CDR3 sequence is 14 residues long. Written as DNA, the CDR3 is TGTGCCAGCAGTTCAGGGGCTGGGGCCAACGTCCTGACTTTC. Its protein product is CASSSGAGANVLTF.

V usage is TRBV12-3 or TRBV12-4 and J usage is TRBJ1-5; tentative D call: TRBD1 (5 bases). The germline V and J ends were trimmed by 3 bases and 7 bases, with 13 bases remaining between them. This CDR3 is built from 14 residues. CDR3 coding DNA: TGTGCCAGCAGTTTCAACGGGGGGAGACAGCCCCAGCATTTT. It specifies CASSFNGGRQPQHF.

J is TRBJ2-5 and V is TRBV3-1, with TRBD1 as a possible D gene (5 bases). The CDR3 extends over 13 amino acids. The V and J ends lost 6 bases and 4 bases respectively, with 12 bases between them. Germline V gene sequence: CDR1 LGHDT, CDR2 YNNKEL (reference sequence). The CDR3 DNA is TGTGCCAGCAGTAAAAGGGGATCAGAGACCCAGTACTTC. This codes for CASSKRGSETQYF.

This clonotype was seen a few times. The chain carries TRBV3-1 and TRBJ2-2; TRBD2 aligns across 15 bases. Germline loops: CDR1 LGHDT, CDR2 YNNKEL (reference sequence). This CDR3 contains 19 residues. The trim removed 4 bases at V and 0 bases at J, leaving 6 bases unmatched. CDR3 sequence: CASSPSGLAGGTNTGELFF. Written as DNA, the CDR3 is TGTGCCAGCAGCCCCTCGGGACTAGCGGGGGGAACGAACACCGGGGAGCTGTTTTTT.

The chain links TRBV29-1 to TRBJ2-1, with D unresolved. Trimming shortened V by 7 bases and J by 4 bases, and 17 bases separated the two germline ends. The CDR3 consists of 14 residues. Germline CDR1 SQVTM, CDR2 ANQGSEA. CDR3 loop: CSALSRRVYNEQFF. The DNA of the CDR3 is TGCAGCGCTTTGAGCAGACGAGTTTACAATGAGCAGTTCTTC.

This clonotype appeared a few times. V gene TRBV20-1 combines with J gene TRBJ2-4, with D possibly being TRBD2 (6 bases). This CDR3 region has 14 residues. Germline V gene lookup returns CDR1 DFQATT and CDR2 SNEGSKA (reference sequence). V dropped 5 bases and J dropped 0 bases, with 11 bases sitting between them. CDR3 bases: TGCAGTGCTCTTAGCGGATTAGCCAAAAACATTCAGTACTTC. Protein: CSALSGLAKNIQYF.

This clonotype was seen only a few times. The gene calls are TRBV9 and TRBJ2-5; D gene uncertain. The J call could be wrong; TRBJ2-7 is a better fit for the DNA end. CDR1 is SGDLS, CDR2 YYNGEE, per germline. The CDR3 is 16 residues long. The CDR3 sequence is CASSVGSMATLSEQYF. The DNA for the CDR3 is TGTGCCAGCAGCGTAGGTTCGATGGCCACCCTGAGCGAGCAGTACTTC.